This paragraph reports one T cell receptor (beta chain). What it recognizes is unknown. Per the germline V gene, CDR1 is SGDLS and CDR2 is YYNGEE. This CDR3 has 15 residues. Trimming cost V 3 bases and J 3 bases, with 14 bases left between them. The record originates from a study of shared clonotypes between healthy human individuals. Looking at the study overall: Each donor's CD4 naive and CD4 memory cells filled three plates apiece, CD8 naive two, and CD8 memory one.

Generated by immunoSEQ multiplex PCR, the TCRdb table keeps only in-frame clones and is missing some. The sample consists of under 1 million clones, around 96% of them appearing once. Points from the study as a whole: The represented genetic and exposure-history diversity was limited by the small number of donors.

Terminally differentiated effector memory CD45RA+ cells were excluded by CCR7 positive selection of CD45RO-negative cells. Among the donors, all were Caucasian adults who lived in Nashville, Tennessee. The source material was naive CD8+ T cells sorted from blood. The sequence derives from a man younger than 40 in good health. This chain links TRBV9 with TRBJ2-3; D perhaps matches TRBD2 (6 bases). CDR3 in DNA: TGTGCCAGCAGCGACCGGGACTTAAGGACAGATACGCAGTATTTT. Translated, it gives CASSDRDLRTDTQYF.